The 4 T cell receptor beta chains in this list originate from one sample, sequenced in a study of OX40 agonist ivuxolimab in advanced cancers. Some clones are missing from TCRdb's copy, which holds only in-frame ones; the method was immunoSEQ multiplex PCR. The sample contains tens of thousands of clones, roughly 87% of which appear only once. Here the sequenced sample was CD4+ or CD8+ T cells sorted from blood, taken in a trial of the OX40 agonist ivuxolimab. These receptor sequences come from an adult with an advanced solid tumor such as melanoma, head and neck, liver or kidney cancer.

V is TRBV6-6 and J is TRBJ1-2; D unresolved. Germline V gene lookup returns CDR1 MNHNY and CDR2 SVGAGI (reference sequence). The ends were cut back, 7 bases at V and 4 bases at J, with 7 bases in the middle. The CDR3 runs 11 residues. CDR3 sequence (DNA): TGTGCCAGCACCTCGAGCTATGGCTACACCTTC. Translated: CASTSSYGYTF.

CDR3 sequence: CASSSRPLHGYTF. The CDR3 DNA follows: TGTGCCAGCAGTTCCCGGCCGCTTCATGGCTACACCTTC. The chain couples TRBV28 to TRBJ1-2; no clear D. The V end lost 4 bases, the J end lost 6 bases, and 12 bases lay between the germline ends. Germline-derived CDR1 and CDR2 are MDHEN and SYDVKM. The CDR3 spans 13 residues.

This clone was detected once. The chain couples TRBV18 to TRBJ2-3, with D tentatively TRBD1 (7 bases). Germline V gene data show CDR1 as KGHSH and CDR2 as LQKENI. Trimming removed 6 bases at V and 6 bases at J, with 22 bases between. This CDR3 has 16 amino acids. CDR3 loop: CASSSPRDSGRDTQYF. DNA for the CDR3: TGTGCCAGCTCCTCCCCGAGGGACAGCGGGCGGGATACGCAGTATTTT.

This chain joins TRBV19 and TRBJ2-1, with 7 positions matching TRBD1. CDR3 size: 14 residues. Per germline, CDR1 LNHDA and CDR2 SQIVND (reference sequence). Trimming at V came to 6 bases and at J to 5 bases, leaving 7 bases not matched to a gene. The CDR3 region has the DNA TGTGCCAGTAGCCCCGGGACAGACAACAATGAGCAGTTCTTC. It is translated as CASSPGTDNNEQFF.